The 6 T cell receptor beta chains below all came from one sample that was sequenced in a study of T cell responses to AZD1222 COVID-19 vaccine. Here immunoSEQ multiplex PCR was the method, and the copy in TCRdb shows in-frame clones only, minus some. The sample consists of tens of thousands of clones, over 75% of them appearing once. This specimen consisted of peripheral blood, obtained on day 0 of AZD1222 vaccination. Receptors originate from an adult in good health.

The chain is built from TRBV12-5 and TRBJ1-5; a weak D match, TRBD1 (5 bases). This CDR3 comprises 15 residues. V lost 0 bases and J lost 1, with 7 bases in between. The V gene's germline CDR1 is LGHNT and CDR2 FRNRAP. The CDR3 here is CASGLVRGSNQPQHF. Written as DNA, the CDR3 is TGTGCTAGTGGTTTGGTAAGGGGAAGCAATCAGCCCCAGCATTTT. Combining the CDR3 with reference TRBV12-5 and TRBJ1-5 gives the whole variable domain DARVTQTPRHKVTEMGQEVTMRCQPILGHNTVFWYRQTMMQGLELLAYFRNRAPLDDSGMPKDRFSAEMPDATLATLKIQPSEPRDSAVYFCASGLVRGSNQPQHFGDGTRLSIL.

The chain employs TRBV6-5 and TRBJ1-5, with D maybe TRBD1 (5 bases). The germline V and J ends were trimmed by 5 bases and 6 bases, with 17 bases remaining between them. CDR3 length: 15 residues. Germline values: CDR1 MNHEY, CDR2 SVGAGI. The CDR3 region is CASSPGTIAGQPQHF. In DNA form, the CDR3 reads TGTGCCAGCAGTCCCGGGACCATAGCGGGTCAGCCCCAGCATTTT.

This clone was picked up many times. This sequence joins TRBV6-4 and TRBJ2-3; no clear D. This CDR3 is built from 15 residues. Between the trimmed V and J ends, which lost 2 bases and 4 bases, there was a span of 13 bases. From germline, CDR1 is MRHNA and CDR2 SNTAGT. The CDR3 DNA reads TGTGCCAGCAGTGACGGTCGTGGAGACTCAGATACGCAGTATTTT. Amino acid sequence: CASSDGRGDSDTQYF.

This chain links TRBV2 with TRBJ1-5; 8 bases agree with TRBD1. Per germline, CDR1 SNHLY and CDR2 FYNNEI. J gave up 6 bases and V 4 bases, and 5 bases lay outside the gene matches. There are 14 residues in the CDR3. CDR3 bases: TGTGCCAGCAGTGGGTCGGACAGGGTTCAGCCCCAGCATTTT. It is translated as CASSGSDRVQPQHF.

This clone was observed a few times. The gene calls are TRBV7-9 and TRBJ1-1; D unresolved. The CDR3 covers 14 residues. Germline V gives CDR1 SEHNR, CDR2 FQNEAQ (reference sequence). V lost 5 bases to trimming and J lost 2 bases, with 12 bases between them. CDR3 sequence: CASSAGTSNTEAFF. The DNA of the CDR3 is TGTGCCAGCAGCGCAGGCACGAGTAACACTGAAGCTTTCTTT. Together with reference TRBV7-9 and TRBJ1-1, the CDR3 gives the full variable domain: DTGVSQNPRHKITKRGQNVTFRCDPISEHNRLYWYRQTLGQGPEFLTYFQNEAQLEKSRLLSDRFSAERPKGSFSTLEIQRTEQGDSAMYLCASSAGTSNTEAFFGQGTRLTVV.

In this sample, this clone turned up once. V gene TRBV6-6 combines with J gene TRBJ1-2; maybe TRBD1 (5 bases). The V gene's germline CDR1 is MNHNY and CDR2 SVGAGI (reference sequence). The V and J ends lost 0 bases and 6 bases respectively, with 17 bases between them. This CDR3 region has 16 residues. In DNA form, the CDR3 reads TGTGCCAGCAGTTACTCTTCAGGGACGACGGAAAATGGCTACACCTTC. Protein: CASSYSSGTTENGYTF.